Sequencing of this TCR beta chain was carried out in a study of blood T cell repertoires in COVID-19. On the study more broadly: The samples span acute and convalescent COVID-19 from the United States, Italy and Spain.

Cohort 3 recovery required two negative PCRs, clearance, or symptom resolution. This clone was observed a few times. CDR1 is GTSNPN, CDR2 SVGIG, per germline (reference sequence). V lost 4 bases to trimming and J lost 4 bases, with 17 bases between them. CDR3 length: 16 amino acids. Per the original data handling: Amplified reference gene primers provided the basis for estimating nucleated cell counts. Repertoires were generated with immunoSEQ multiplex PCR, while TCRdb's copy carries only in-frame clones and drops some. Clonal size and the V and J genes are those of that table, whereas D and trimming came from the DNA. The sample has some 260,000 clones, under 90% seen once.

The TCR sequence derives from a man aged 35 to 55 who had recovered from COVID-19. The sample comprised PBMCs or T cells enriched from blood (not recorded which). The chain carries TRBV30 and TRBJ1-6, with D unclear. In nucleotides, the CDR3 is TGTGCCTGGACGAAGACTAGCGGGAATTATAATTCACCCCTCCACTTT. It translates to CAWTKTSGNYNSPLHF. The complete variable domain, with remaining parts taken from reference TRBV30 and TRBJ1-6, reads SQTIHQWPATLVQPVGSPLSLECTVEGTSNPNLYWYRQAAGRGLQLLFYSVGIGQISSEVPQNLSASRPQDRQFILSSKKLLLSDSGFYLCAWTKTSGNYNSPLHFGNGTRLTVT.